One sample yielded the 28 T cell receptor beta chains listed below, sequenced in a study of T cell repertoires in cytomegalovirus infection. Antigen specificity for these receptors is unknown. MiXCR, run by TCRdb on the reads, gives a single entry per CDR3 protein. Among approximately 990,000 distinct CDR3 sequences listed, less than 40% were seen once. This material consisted of cultured CD8+ T cells from PBMCs, taken from culture after CMV antigen stimulation. The receptors originated from a human donor in good health (CMV status not recorded). Some clones in this sample may be carry-over from other donors' samples.

V usage is TRBV12-3 or TRBV12-4 and J usage is TRBJ2-2; 9 bases line up with TRBD1. CDR3 length equals 16 residues. Unmatched junction bases numbered 3, after V lost 3 bases and J lost 1 base. CDR3 sequence: CASSFWTGVNTGELFF. In DNA form, the CDR3 reads TGTGCCAGCAGTTTCTGGACAGGGGTGAACACCGGGGAGCTGTTTTTT.

This clonotype was counted only a few times. The chain joins TRBV7-3 to TRBJ2-7, with D maybe TRBD2 (6 bases). The CDR3 contains 15 residues. V dropped 3 bases and J dropped 6 bases, with 18 bases sitting between them. Germline V gives CDR1 SGHTA, CDR2 FQGTGA. CDR3 loop: CASSLPGTPAIEQYV. As DNA, the CDR3 is TGTGCCAGCAGCTTGCCCGGGACTCCCGCCATCGAGCAGTACGTC.

The CDR3, as DNA: TGTGCCAGCAGCCCGATCGGGAACACTGAAGCTTTCTTT. This gives the protein CASSPIGNTEAFF. The chain is built from TRBV7-9 and TRBJ1-1, with D hard to call. Between the trimmed V and J ends, which lost 5 bases and 1 base, there was a span of 8 bases. The CDR3 runs 13 residues. Germline-derived CDR1 and CDR2 are SEHNR and FQNEAQ (reference sequence).

This clonotype was observed a few times. This sequence joins TRBV28 and TRBJ2-7; TRBD1 matches 9 bases. The germline CDR1 and CDR2 sequences are MDHEN and SYDVKM. The V segment lost 1 base and the J segment 2 bases; nucleotides outside the gene matches: 3. The CDR3 totals 15 residues. The CDR3 sequence: CASSLYRDRAYEQYF. CDR3 DNA sequence: TGTGCCAGCAGTTTATACCGGGACAGGGCCTACGAGCAGTACTTC.

The chain couples TRBV6-1 to TRBJ2-6; D is possibly TRBD1 or TRBD2 (5 bases each). The germline V gene has CDR1 MNHNS and CDR2 SASEGT. Trimming stripped 7 bases from V and 0 bases from J, with 19 bases between. The CDR3 sequence is 18 residues long. The CDR3 region is CASKRGGGGNSGANVLTF. In DNA form, the CDR3 reads TGTGCCAGCAAGAGGGGCGGCGGAGGTAACTCTGGGGCCAACGTCCTGACTTTC.

This chain connects TRBV7-6 to TRBJ1-2; the D is unclear. The CDR3 extends over 15 amino acids. Germline CDR1 and CDR2: SGHVS and FNYEAQ. V was pared by 4 bases and J by 7 bases, with 19 bases between. Here the CDR3 DNA reads TGTGCCAGCAGCTCCGGTTCCCCTGTTCAAGTTGGCTACACCTTC. Encoded protein: CASSSGSPVQVGYTF.

This clonotype was seen a few times. The chain uses TRBV4-1 and TRBJ2-3; D not certain. Looked up from germline, CDR1 is MGHRA and CDR2 is YSYEKL. The ends were cut back, 0 bases at V and 9 bases at J, with 13 bases in the middle. CDR3 size: 14 residues. The DNA of the CDR3 is TGCGCCAGCAGCCAAGAGGCTGCGCAGATAACGCAGTATTTT. This gives the protein CASSQEAAQITQYF.

The chain is built from TRBV12-3 or TRBV12-4 and TRBJ2-3; no clear D gene. Trimming stripped 3 bases from V and 2 bases from J, with 9 bases between. CDR3 size: 14 residues. The CDR3 nucleotides read TGTGCCAGCAGTTTCTTGGTTTTCACAGATACGCAGTATTTT. Translation: CASSFLVFTDTQYF.

The chain combines TRBV19 with TRBJ1-1; D is uncertain. V lost 4 bases and J 2 bases, leaving 2 bases between the germline ends. Germline-derived CDR1 and CDR2 are LNHDA and SQIVND (reference sequence). The CDR3 totals 11 residues. CDR3 sequence reads: CASSNNTEAFF. CDR3 DNA sequence: TGTGCCAGTAGTAACAACACTGAAGCTTTCTTT.

The chain is built from TRBV20-1 and TRBJ1-5; D remains ambiguous. The CDR3 runs 15 residues. The V and J ends lost 1 base and 1 base respectively, with 11 bases between them. Looked up from germline, CDR1 is DFQATT and CDR2 is SNEGSKA (reference sequence). The CDR3 coding sequence is TGCAGTGCTAGAGTCTCAGGATTAAGCAATCAGCCCCAGCATTTT. Translation: CSARVSGLSNQPQHF.

The chain carries TRBV7-6 and TRBJ1-1; D gene unclear. The germline V gene encodes CDR1 SGHVS and CDR2 FNYEAQ. CDR3 length equals 12 residues. V shed 2 bases and J shed 6 bases, with 7 bases lying between them. CDR3 sequence: CASSLSESEAFF. In nucleotides, the CDR3 is TGTGCCAGCAGCTTAAGTGAGTCTGAAGCTTTCTTT.

V usage is TRBV27 and J usage is TRBJ2-1; D gene ambiguous. The V end was cut by 0 bases, the J end by 9 bases, with 6 bases between. This CDR3 is built from 12 residues. CDR1 MNHEY and CDR2 SMNVEV come from the germline V gene (reference sequence). The CDR3 DNA sequence: TGTGCCAGCAGTTTATCAGGGTTTGAGCAGTTCTTC. It translates to CASSLSGFEQFF.

CDR3 amino acids: CASSLGRGPTYEQYV. The CDR3 DNA sequence: TGTGCCAGCAGCTTAGGCAGGGGACCTACCTACGAGCAGTACGTC. The chain uses TRBV7-8 and TRBJ2-7, with D possibly being TRBD1 (6 bases). The CDR3 extends over 15 amino acids. Germline CDR1 reads SGHVS; CDR2 reads FQNEAQ. V was cut by 1 base and J by 2 bases, with 12 bases left in between.

This clonotype was detected only a few times. The V call is TRBV15, the J call TRBJ2-7; 11 bases are a match to TRBD2. Germline CDR1 is LNHNV and CDR2 is YYDKDF (reference sequence). The CDR3 extends over 19 amino acids. V lost 0 bases, J lost 8 bases, and 18 bases stayed unmatched. The CDR3 DNA reads TGTGCCACCAGCAGAGATACGGCTAGCGGGGGGCATCTTGAGGTAAAGCAGTACGTC. Encoded protein: CATSRDTASGGHLEVKQYV.

The rearrangement joins TRBV20-1 to TRBJ2-4, with D unresolved. The V end lost 5 bases, the J end lost 0 bases, and 14 bases lay between the germline ends. Germline assignment: CDR1 DFQATT and CDR2 SNEGSKA (reference sequence). The CDR3 length is 15 residues. In DNA form, the CDR3 reads TGCAGTGCTGATGTGCATGAATTAGCCAAAAACATTCAGTACTTC. It yields the protein CSADVHELAKNIQYF.

This clonotype was seen at least ten times. V and J are TRBV7-2 and TRBJ1-6; D gene unclear. The CDR3 consists of 17 residues. Trimming removed 0 bases at V and 8 bases at J, with 17 bases between. CDR1 and CDR2 from the germline V gene are SGHTA and FQGNSA. This CDR3 reads CASSLALKLGSYSPLHF. The CDR3, as DNA: TGTGCCAGCAGCTTAGCGCTCAAACTTGGGAGCTATTCACCCCTCCACTTT.

CDR3 region: CASSWKRGVEKLFF. The CDR3 coding sequence is TGTGCCAGCAGTTGGAAGAGGGGTGTTGAAAAACTGTTTTTT. The rearrangement uses TRBV6-1 and TRBJ1-4; D is perhaps TRBD1 (5 bases). The germline CDR1 and CDR2 sequences are MNHNS and SASEGT. Trimming pared 5 bases from V and 7 bases from J, leaving 14 bases between. CDR3 length equals 14 residues.

The sample holds a few counts of this clonotype. The V call is TRBV7-9, the J call TRBJ2-5, with 8 bases that match TRBD1. V dropped 11 bases and J dropped 7; count of bases not matched to a gene: 12. The CDR3 extends over 13 amino acids. The germline V gene has CDR1 SEHNR and CDR2 FQNEAQ (reference sequence). In DNA, the CDR3 is TGTGCCGGAAGAACGGACAGGGACGGGACCCAGTACTTC. Its translation is CAGRTDRDGTQYF.

This clonotype was recorded at least ten times. The gene calls are TRBV7-9 and TRBJ1-2, with 10 bases identical to TRBD1. The CDR3 is 15 residues long. V shed 5 bases, J shed 2 bases, and the junction held 5 bases outside the gene matches. Germline V lookup: CDR1 SEHNR, CDR2 FQNEAQ (reference sequence). Here the CDR3 reads CASSEPGQGNYGYTF. The CDR3 DNA follows: TGTGCCAGCAGCGAGCCGGGACAGGGGAACTATGGCTACACCTTC.

The V and J genes are TRBV27 and TRBJ2-7, with D possibly being TRBD1 or TRBD2 (5 bases each). Germline V CDR1 and CDR2: MNHEY, SMNVEV (reference sequence). This CDR3 spans 15 amino acids. Trimming removed 5 bases at V and 4 bases at J, with 18 bases between. CDR3 sequence (DNA): TGTGCCAGCAGTGGATTTACCCGGGACGGATACGAGCAGTACTTC. Encoded protein: CASSGFTRDGYEQYF.

The chain is built from TRBV4-1 and TRBJ1-5; the match to TRBD1 covers 9 bases. The junction had 7 bases not matched to a gene; V was cut back by 1 base and J by 3 bases. Germline V gene data show CDR1 as MGHRA and CDR2 as YSYEKL. The length of the CDR3 is 17 residues. CDR3 nucleotide sequence: TGCGCCAGCAGCCAAGGGGAGACAGGGGGGGCCAATCAGCCCCAGCATTTT. Residues: CASSQGETGGANQPQHF.

The chain recombines TRBV5-5 with TRBJ2-2; tentatively, D is TRBD1 or TRBD2 (6 bases each). The V gene lost 3 bases and the J gene lost 10 bases, with 19 bases spanning the gap. Per germline, CDR1 SGHKS and CDR2 YYEKEE (reference sequence). The CDR3 length is 15 residues. CDR3 DNA sequence: TGTGCCAGCAGCTACCGGGGGCAGAACACCCAGGAGCTGTTTTTT. Its translation: CASSYRGQNTQELFF. The whole variable domain, filled in from reference TRBV5-5 and TRBJ2-2, reads DAGVTQSPTHLIKTRGQQVTLRCSPISGHKSVSWYQQVLGQGPQFIFQYYEKEERGRGNFPDRFSARQFPNYSSELNVNALLLGDSALYLCASSYRGQNTQELFFGEGSRLTVL.

This clonotype was detected many times. This CDR3 is CASSLKSSRYQETQYF. For the CDR3, the DNA is TGTGCCAGCAGCTTAAAGAGCAGTAGGTACCAAGAGACCCAGTACTTC. J is TRBJ2-5 and V is TRBV7-6; D is unresolved. Germline assignment: CDR1 SGHVS and CDR2 FNYEAQ. CDR3 size: 16 residues. Trimming stripped 2 bases from V and 0 bases from J, with 13 bases between.

This chain connects TRBV2 to TRBJ2-1; unclear D gene. With 1 base removed from V and 8 bases from J, the gap between germline ends came to 9 bases. CDR1 and CDR2 from the germline V gene are SNHLY and FYNNEI. This CDR3 spans 13 amino acids. In DNA form, the CDR3 reads TGTGCCAGCAGTGAAGGTCCTTTGGATGAGCAGTTCTTC. Amino acids: CASSEGPLDEQFF.

This rearrangement joins TRBV14 to TRBJ2-3; no definite D call. The CDR3 covers 17 residues. Germline V gives CDR1 SGHDN, CDR2 FVKESK. Trimming took off 0 bases at V and 4 bases at J, with 17 bases between the two ends. The CDR3 DNA sequence: TGTGCCAGCAGCCAAGAGGTCTACCCTACTTGGGCAGATACGCAGTATTTT. Translated: CASSQEVYPTWADTQYF.

The rearrangement links TRBV3-1 to TRBJ1-1; TRBD1 might be the D (5 bases). This CDR3 comprises 14 residues. In germline, CDR1 is LGHDT, CDR2 YNNKEL (reference sequence). Trimming shortened V by 7 bases and J by 3 bases, and 15 bases separated the two germline ends. CDR3 loop: CASTWAEGYTEAFF. The CDR3 DNA reads TGTGCCAGCACCTGGGCCGAGGGGTACACTGAAGCTTTCTTT.

This chain links TRBV19 with TRBJ1-6; D gene unclear. This CDR3 region has 17 residues. Per the germline V gene, CDR1 is LNHDA and CDR2 is SQIVND (reference sequence). V was shortened by 8 bases and J by 7 bases, with 24 bases between the two germline ends. Here the CDR3 DNA reads TGTGCCAGTTCCATCAGCCCCTACGCGGATTGGAATTCACCCCTCCACTTT. It specifies CASSISPYADWNSPLHF.

This clonotype was recorded a few times. This chain joins TRBV20-1 and TRBJ2-5; D unresolved. CDR1 DFQATT and CDR2 SNEGSKA come from the germline V gene (reference sequence). V shed 6 bases and J shed 0 bases, with 17 bases lying between them. This CDR3 has 15 residues. This CDR3 reads CSAAEQISYQETQYF. CDR3 in DNA: TGCAGTGCCGCCGAGCAGATTTCTTACCAAGAGACCCAGTACTTC.